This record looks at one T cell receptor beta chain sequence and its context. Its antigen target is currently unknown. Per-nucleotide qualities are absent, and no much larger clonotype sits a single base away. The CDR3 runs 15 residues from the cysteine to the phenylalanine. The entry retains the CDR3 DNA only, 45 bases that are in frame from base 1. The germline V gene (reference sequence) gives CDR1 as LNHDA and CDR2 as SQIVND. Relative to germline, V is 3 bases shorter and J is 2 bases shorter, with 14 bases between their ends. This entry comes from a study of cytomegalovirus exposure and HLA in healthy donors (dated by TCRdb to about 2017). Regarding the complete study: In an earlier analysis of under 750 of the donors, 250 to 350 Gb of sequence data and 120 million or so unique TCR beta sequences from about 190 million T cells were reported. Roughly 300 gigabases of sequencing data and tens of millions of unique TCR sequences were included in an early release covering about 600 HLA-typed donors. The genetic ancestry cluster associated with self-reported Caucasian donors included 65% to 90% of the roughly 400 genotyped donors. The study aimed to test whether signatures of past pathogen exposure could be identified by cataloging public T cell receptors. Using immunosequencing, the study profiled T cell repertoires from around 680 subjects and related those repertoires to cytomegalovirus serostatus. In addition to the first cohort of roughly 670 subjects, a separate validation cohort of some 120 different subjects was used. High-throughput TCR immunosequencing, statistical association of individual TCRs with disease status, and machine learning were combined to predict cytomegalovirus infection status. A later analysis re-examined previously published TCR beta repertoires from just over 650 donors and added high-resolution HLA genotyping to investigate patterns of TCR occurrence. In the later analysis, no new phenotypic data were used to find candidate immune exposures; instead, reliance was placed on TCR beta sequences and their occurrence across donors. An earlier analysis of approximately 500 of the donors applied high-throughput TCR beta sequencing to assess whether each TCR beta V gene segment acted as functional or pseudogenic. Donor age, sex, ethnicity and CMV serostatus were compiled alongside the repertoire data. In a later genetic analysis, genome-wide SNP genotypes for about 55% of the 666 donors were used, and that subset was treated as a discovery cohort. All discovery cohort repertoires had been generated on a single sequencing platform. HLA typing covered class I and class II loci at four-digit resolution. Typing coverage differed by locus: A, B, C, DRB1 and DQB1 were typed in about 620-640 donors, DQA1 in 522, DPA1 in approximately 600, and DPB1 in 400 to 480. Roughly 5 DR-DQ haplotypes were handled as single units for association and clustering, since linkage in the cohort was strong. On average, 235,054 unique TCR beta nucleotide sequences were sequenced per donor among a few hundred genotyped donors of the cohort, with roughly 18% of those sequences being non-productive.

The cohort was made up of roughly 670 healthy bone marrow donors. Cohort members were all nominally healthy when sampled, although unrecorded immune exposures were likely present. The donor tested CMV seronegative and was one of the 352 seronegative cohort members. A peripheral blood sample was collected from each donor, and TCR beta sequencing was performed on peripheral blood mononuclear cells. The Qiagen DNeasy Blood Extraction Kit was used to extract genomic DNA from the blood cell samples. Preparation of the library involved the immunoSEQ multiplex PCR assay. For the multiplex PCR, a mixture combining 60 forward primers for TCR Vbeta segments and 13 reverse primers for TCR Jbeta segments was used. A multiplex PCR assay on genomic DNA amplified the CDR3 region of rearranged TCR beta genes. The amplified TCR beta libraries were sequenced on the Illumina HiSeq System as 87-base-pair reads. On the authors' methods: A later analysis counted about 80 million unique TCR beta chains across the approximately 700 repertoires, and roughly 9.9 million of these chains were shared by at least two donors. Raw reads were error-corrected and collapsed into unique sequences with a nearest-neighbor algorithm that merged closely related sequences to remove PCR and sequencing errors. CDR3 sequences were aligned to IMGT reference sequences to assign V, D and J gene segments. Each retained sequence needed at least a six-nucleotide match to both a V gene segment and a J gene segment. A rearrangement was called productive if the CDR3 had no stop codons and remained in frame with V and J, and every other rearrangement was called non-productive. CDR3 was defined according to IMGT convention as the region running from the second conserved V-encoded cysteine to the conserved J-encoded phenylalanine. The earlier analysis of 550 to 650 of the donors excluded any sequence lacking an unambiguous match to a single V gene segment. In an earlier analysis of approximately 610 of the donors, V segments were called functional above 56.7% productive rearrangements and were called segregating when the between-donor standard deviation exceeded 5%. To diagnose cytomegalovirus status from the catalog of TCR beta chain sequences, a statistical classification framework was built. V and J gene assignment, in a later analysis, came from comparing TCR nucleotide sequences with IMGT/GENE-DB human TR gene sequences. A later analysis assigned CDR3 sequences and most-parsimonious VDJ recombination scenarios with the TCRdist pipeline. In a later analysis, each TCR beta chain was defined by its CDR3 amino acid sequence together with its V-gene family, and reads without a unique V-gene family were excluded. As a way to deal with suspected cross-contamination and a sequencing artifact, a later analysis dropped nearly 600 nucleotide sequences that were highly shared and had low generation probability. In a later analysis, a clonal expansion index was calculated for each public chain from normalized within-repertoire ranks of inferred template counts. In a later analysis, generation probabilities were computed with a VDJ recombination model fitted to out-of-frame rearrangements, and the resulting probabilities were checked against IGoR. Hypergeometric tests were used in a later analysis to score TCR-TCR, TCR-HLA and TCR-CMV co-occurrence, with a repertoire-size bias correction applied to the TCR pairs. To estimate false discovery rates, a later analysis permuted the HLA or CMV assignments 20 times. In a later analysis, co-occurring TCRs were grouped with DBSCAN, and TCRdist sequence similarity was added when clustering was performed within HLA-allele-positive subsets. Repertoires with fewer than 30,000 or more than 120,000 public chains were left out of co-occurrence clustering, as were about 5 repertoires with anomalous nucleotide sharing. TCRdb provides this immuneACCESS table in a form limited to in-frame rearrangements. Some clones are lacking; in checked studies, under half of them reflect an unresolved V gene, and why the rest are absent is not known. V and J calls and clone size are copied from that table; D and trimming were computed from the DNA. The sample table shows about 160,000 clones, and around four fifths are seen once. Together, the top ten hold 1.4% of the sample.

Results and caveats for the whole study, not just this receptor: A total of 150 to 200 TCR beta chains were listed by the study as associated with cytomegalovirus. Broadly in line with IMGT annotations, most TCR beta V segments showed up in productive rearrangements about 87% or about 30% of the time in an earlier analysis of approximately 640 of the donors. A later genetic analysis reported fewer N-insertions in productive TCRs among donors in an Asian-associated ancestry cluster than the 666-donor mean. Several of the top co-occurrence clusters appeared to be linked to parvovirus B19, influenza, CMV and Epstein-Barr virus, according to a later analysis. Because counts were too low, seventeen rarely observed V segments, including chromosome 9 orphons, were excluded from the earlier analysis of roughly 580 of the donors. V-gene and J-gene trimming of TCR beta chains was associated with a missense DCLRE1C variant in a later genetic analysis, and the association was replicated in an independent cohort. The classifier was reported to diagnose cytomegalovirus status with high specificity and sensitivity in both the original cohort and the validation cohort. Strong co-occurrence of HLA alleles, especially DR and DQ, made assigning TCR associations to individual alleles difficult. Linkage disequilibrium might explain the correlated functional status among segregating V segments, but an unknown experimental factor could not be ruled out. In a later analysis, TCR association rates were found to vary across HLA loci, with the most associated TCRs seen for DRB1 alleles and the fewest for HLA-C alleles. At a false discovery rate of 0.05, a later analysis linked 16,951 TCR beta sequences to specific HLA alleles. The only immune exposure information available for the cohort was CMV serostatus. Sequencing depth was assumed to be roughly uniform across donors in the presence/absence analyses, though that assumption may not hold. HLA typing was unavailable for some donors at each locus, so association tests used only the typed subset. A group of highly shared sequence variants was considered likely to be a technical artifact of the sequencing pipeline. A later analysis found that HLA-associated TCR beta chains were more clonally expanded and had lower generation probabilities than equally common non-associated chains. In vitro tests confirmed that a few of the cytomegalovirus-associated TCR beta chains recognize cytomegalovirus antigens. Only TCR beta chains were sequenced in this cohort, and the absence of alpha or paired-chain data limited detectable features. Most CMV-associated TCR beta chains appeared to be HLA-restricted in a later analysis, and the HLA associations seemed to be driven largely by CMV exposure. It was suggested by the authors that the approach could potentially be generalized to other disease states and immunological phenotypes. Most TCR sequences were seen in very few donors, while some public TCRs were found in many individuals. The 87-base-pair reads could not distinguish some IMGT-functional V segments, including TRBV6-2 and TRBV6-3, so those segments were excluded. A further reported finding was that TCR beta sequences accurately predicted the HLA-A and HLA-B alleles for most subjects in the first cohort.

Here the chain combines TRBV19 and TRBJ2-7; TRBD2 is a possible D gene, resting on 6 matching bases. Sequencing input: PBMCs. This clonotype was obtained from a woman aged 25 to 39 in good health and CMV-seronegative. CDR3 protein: CASSMAAGYPYEQYF. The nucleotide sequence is TGTGCCAGTAGTATGGCGGCGGGGTACCCCTACGAGCAGTACTTC.